Shown below are 4 T cell receptor beta chains from a single sample sequenced in a study of blood T cell repertoires in COVID-19. This table comes from immunoSEQ multiplex PCR, and its TCRdb copy is limited to in-frame clones, with some not included. In the table there are 90,000 or so clones, 87% of which are singletons. The specimen was peripheral blood. All receptors derive from a human donor in a cohort sampled during active COVID-19.

The chain links TRBV5-1 to TRBJ2-1; TRBD2 matches at 10 bases. The V segment lost 6 bases and the J segment 6 bases; nucleotides outside the gene matches: 12. This CDR3 is built from 16 residues. Germline CDR1 reads SGHRS; CDR2 reads YFSETQ. The chain's CDR3 is CASKGSGRGLGNEQFF. The CDR3 region has the DNA TGCGCCAGCAAAGGGAGCGGGAGGGGCTTGGGCAATGAGCAGTTCTTC.

This clone was found once. The V and J genes are TRBV3-1 (or the pseudogene TRBV3-2) and TRBJ2-7; D is uncertain. V was shortened by 0 bases and J by 2 bases, with 11 bases between the two germline ends. Germline V CDR1 and CDR2: LGHDT, YNNKEL (reference sequence). CDR3 length equals 15 residues. The chain's CDR3 is CASSQEPGSPYEQYF. CDR3 sequence (DNA): TGTGCCAGCAGCCAAGAACCAGGTTCTCCCTACGAGCAGTACTTC.

The chain uses TRBV9 and TRBJ2-7; no clear D gene. Germline V CDR1 and CDR2: SGDLS, YYNGEE. V shed 3 bases and J shed 3 bases, with 13 bases lying between them. CDR3 length: 14 residues. CDR3 loop: CASSAARSSYEQYF. The CDR3 DNA follows: TGTGCCAGCAGCGCTGCCCGTTCCAGCTACGAGCAGTACTTC.

The genes are TRBV7-3 and TRBJ1-1, with TRBD1 as a possible D gene (6 bases). CDR3 length equals 14 residues. Trimming removed 5 bases from V and 1 base from J, with 11 bases in between. CDR1 and CDR2 from the germline V gene are SGHTA and FQGTGA. The CDR3 DNA reads as TGTGCCAGCAGCCCCGGACAGTCGAACACTGAAGCTTTCTTT. Amino acid sequence: CASSPGQSNTEAFF.